This entry describes one T cell receptor (beta chain). This sample is part of a study of blood T cell repertoires in COVID-19. Study in general: From the United States, Italy and Spain came samples of acute and convalescent COVID-19. T cells, B-cell-depleted T cells, or PBMCs supplied cDNA or gDNA.

CDR3 length: 14 amino acids. V trimming: 1 base; J trimming: 7 bases; junction bases outside the gene matches: 6. CDR1 and CDR2 (germline): SGHNT, YENEEA. As processed by the authors: Amplification of reference gene primers was used by the study to estimate nucleated cell counts. Sequencing was performed with immunoSEQ multiplex PCR; in TCRdb, only in-frame clones are kept and a portion is missing. From that table come the V and J calls and clone size; the DNA was used to work out D and trimming. This table has some 120,000 clones, 88% appearing once. The chain recombines TRBV11-3 with TRBJ1-1; TRBD1 agrees at 7 bases. The specimen was peripheral blood. The origin of this receptor is a human donor in a cohort sampled during active COVID-19. The CDR3 region is CASSLGQGVNEAFF. CDR3 nucleotides: TGTGCCAGCAGCTTAGGACAGGGTGTAAATGAAGCTTTCTTT.